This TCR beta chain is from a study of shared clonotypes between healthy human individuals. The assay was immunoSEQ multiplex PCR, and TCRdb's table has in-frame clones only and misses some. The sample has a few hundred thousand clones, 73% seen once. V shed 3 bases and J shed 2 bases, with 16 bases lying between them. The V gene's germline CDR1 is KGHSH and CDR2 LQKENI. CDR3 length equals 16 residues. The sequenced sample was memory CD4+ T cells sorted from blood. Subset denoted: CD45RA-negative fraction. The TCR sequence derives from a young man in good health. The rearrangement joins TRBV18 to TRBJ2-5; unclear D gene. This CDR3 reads CASSPSFDQIQETQYF. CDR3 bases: TGTGCCAGCTCACCCTCGTTCGACCAGATACAAGAGACCCAGTACTTC.